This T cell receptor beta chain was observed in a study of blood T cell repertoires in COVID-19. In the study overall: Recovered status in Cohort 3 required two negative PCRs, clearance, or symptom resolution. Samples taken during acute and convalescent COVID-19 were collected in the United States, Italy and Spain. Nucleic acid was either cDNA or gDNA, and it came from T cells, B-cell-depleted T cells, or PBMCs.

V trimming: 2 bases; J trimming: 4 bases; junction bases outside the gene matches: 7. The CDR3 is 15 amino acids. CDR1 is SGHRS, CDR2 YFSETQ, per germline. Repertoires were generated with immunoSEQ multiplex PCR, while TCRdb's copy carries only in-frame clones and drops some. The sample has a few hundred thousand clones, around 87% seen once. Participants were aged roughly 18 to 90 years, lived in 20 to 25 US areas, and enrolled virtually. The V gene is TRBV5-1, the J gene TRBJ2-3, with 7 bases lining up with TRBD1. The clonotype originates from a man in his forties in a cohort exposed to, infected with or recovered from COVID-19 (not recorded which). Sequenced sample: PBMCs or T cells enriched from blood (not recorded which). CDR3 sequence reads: CASSLIGGAADTQYF. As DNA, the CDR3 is TGCGCCAGCAGCTTAATAGGGGGCGCGGCAGATACGCAGTATTTT.